This T cell receptor beta chain was sequenced in a study of early T cells in non-severe SARS-CoV-2 infection. Study information: Sequencing input comprised bulk RNA from unsorted whole blood; chain pairing was not available. Study-level findings and limits: Anti-spike CD8 responses were favored by VDJdb matching, which missed private and CD4 specificities.

With regard to this clonotype: Its antigen is currently unknown.

Unique molecular identifiers tagged individual cDNA molecules. One entry per CDR3 protein, called by TCRdb with MiXCR from the 5' RACE reads. The repertoire holds about 35,000 distinct CDR3 sequences, approximately 8% seen once, with around 12% in the top ten. In germline, CDR1 is SGHDT, CDR2 YYEEEE. The CDR3 runs 14 residues. J was trimmed by 6 bases and V by 6 bases; bases with no gene match: 7. The source material was whole blood, sampled at baseline. This TCR was sampled from an adult who was a healthcare worker with PCR-confirmed SARS-CoV-2 infection or an uninfected control (not recorded which). This chain uses TRBV5-6 with TRBJ1-4; 8 bases are shared with TRBD1. This chain's CDR3 is CASKRQGRDEKLFF. The CDR3 coding sequence is TGTGCCAGCAAGAGACAGGGGAGGGATGAAAAACTGTTTTTT.